This T cell receptor (beta chain) originates from a study of T cells in localized non-small cell lung cancer. Germline CDR1 reads MNHEY; CDR2 reads SVGAGI. The CDR3 contains 15 residues. V shed 0 bases, J shed 2 bases, and the junction held 2 bases outside the gene matches. Concerning this clone: The antigen is undetermined.

General study results and limits: A median approximately 53 of the top 100 tumor clones appeared in adjacent lung. Multi-region tumor sequencing was not done, so intratumor heterogeneity could not be excluded. Tumor showed lower T cell clonality than uninvolved adjacent lung, where it was highest. Longer overall survival was seen with higher T cell density measured in blood.

Clones were sequenced by immunoSEQ multiplex PCR, and TCRdb holds only the in-frame ones, with some missing. Among about 30,000 clones, approximately 90% were seen once, and the ten largest hold around 5.9%. The sample here was PBMCs, taken before any cancer treatment. The clonotype comes from a man aged 35 to 69 with stage II lung adenocarcinoma. The rearrangement joins TRBV6-5 to TRBJ2-7, with TRBD2 matching 9 bases. The CDR3 region is CASSYSSGSTYEQYF. The CDR3 DNA is TGTGCCAGCAGTTACTCTAGCGGGAGTACCTACGAGCAGTACTTC.